These 11 T cell receptor beta chains were all obtained from the same sample, sequenced in a study of shared clonotypes between healthy human individuals. Produced via immunoSEQ multiplex PCR; TCRdb's table is partial and in-frame only. The profile shows roughly 2,300,000 clones, 85% to 95% of them singletons. Sample: naive CD4+ T cells from PBMCs. Stated subset: CD45RA+ positively selected. These receptors were collected from a man aged 18-30 years in good health. Some clones in this sample may be carry-over from other donors' samples.

The chain combines TRBV19 with TRBJ2-1, with 10 bases aligning to TRBD2. After removal of 1 base from V and 7 bases from J, the junction contained 7 bases not matched to a gene. The CDR3 totals 16 residues. Per germline, CDR1 LNHDA and CDR2 SQIVND (reference sequence). The CDR3 region has the DNA TGTGCCAGTAGTATAGTCACTAGCGGGATTCGAAATGAGCAGTTCTTC. Amino acids: CASSIVTSGIRNEQFF.

The V gene is TRBV7-8, the J gene TRBJ2-1; 8 bases agree with TRBD2. This CDR3 is built from 14 residues. V gave up 1 base and J gave up 8 bases; unmatched junction bases: 4. Germline V gene lookup returns CDR1 SGHVS and CDR2 FQNEAQ. The CDR3 is CASSLGTSSDEQFF. CDR3 nucleotide sequence: TGTGCCAGCAGCTTAGGGACTAGCTCGGATGAGCAGTTCTTC.

This chain joins TRBV6-5 and TRBJ1-2; a possible D gene is TRBD1 (6 bases). The CDR3 covers 11 residues. The V gene's germline CDR1 is MNHEY and CDR2 SVGAGI. The CDR3 loop is CVSRARGGYTF. The CDR3 DNA is TGTGTAAGCAGGGCCAGGGGTGGCTACACCTTC.

The chain recombines TRBV7-2 with TRBJ2-7, with 8 bases aligning to TRBD2. Looked up from germline, CDR1 is SGHTA and CDR2 is FQGNSA. V was clipped by 6 bases and J by 1 base; unmatched bases: 20. This CDR3 has 19 amino acids. CDR3 nucleotides: TGTGCCAGCAGGTCATCGAGCGGGAGCGGCCGTACCCGGTCCTACGAGCAGTACTTC. This sequence encodes CASRSSSGSGRTRSYEQYF.

For this clone: Other DNA sequences in this sample translate to the same CDR3. The V and J genes are TRBV7-2 and TRBJ2-3; TRBD1 matches 7 bases. V was pared by 6 bases and J by 3 bases, with 6 bases of the junction left unmatched. Germline V lookup: CDR1 SGHTA, CDR2 FQGNSA. This CDR3 is built from 14 residues. CDR3 sequence: CASSSLRGTDTQYF. The CDR3 DNA follows: TGTGCCAGCAGTTCGCTCAGGGGGACAGATACGCAGTATTTT.

V is TRBV9 and J is TRBJ1-1, with TRBD1 matching over 7 bases. This CDR3 region has 15 residues. Germline CDR1 is SGDLS and CDR2 is YYNGEE. J lost 1 base, V lost 3 bases, and 6 bases had no gene match. The CDR3 nucleotides read TGTGCCAGCAGCGCTACAGGGGCTACGAACACTGAAGCTTTCTTT. Translating gives CASSATGATNTEAFF.

The V call is TRBV5-4, the J call TRBJ1-1; the match to TRBD1 covers 8 bases. CDR1 is SGHNT, CDR2 YYREEE, per germline (reference sequence). The ends lost 4 bases at V and 0 bases at J; junction bases unmatched: 14. This CDR3 has 18 amino acids. The CDR3 coding sequence is TGTGCCAGCAGCCCCCGACAGGGGACAAACTTCATGAACACTGAAGCTTTCTTT. Translating gives CASSPRQGTNFMNTEAFF.

The chain couples TRBV5-4 to TRBJ1-1, with a weak D call TRBD1 (6 bases). Germline CDR1 is SGHNT and CDR2 is YYREEE (reference sequence). Trimming removed 1 base from V and 0 bases from J, with 10 bases in between. The CDR3 is made up of 15 amino acids. The CDR3 DNA reads TGTGCCAGCAGCTTGCTTACAGGGATGAACACTGAAGCTTTCTTT. This encodes CASSLLTGMNTEAFF.

This clone was seen a few times. The chain has TRBV13 and TRBJ1-5, with D uncertain. CDR1 is PRHDT, CDR2 FYEKMQ, per germline (reference sequence). The CDR3 has 12 amino acids. V dropped 6 bases and J dropped 3 bases, with 6 bases sitting between them. CDR3 nucleotide sequence: TGTGCCAGCAGGGTTCCCAATCAGCCCCAGCATTTT. Amino acid sequence: CASRVPNQPQHF.

This clone showed up just a few times. V and J are TRBV9 and TRBJ1-1, with a weak D call TRBD1 (6 bases). V gave up 1 base and J gave up 6 bases, with 16 bases separating them. Germline CDR1 and CDR2: SGDLS and YYNGEE. There are 15 residues in the CDR3. This CDR3 reads CASSVRGDTSSEAFF. CDR3 DNA sequence: TGTGCCAGCAGCGTAAGAGGGGACACTAGTTCTGAAGCTTTCTTT.

Points on this clone: This sample also contains other DNA sequences that code for the same CDR3. The chain uses TRBV9 and TRBJ2-7; TRBD2 matches 10 bases. Trimming at V came to 4 bases and at J to 2 bases, leaving 6 bases not matched to a gene. The germline gives CDR1 SGDLS, CDR2 YYNGEE. CDR3 length equals 15 residues. This CDR3 reads CASSPRTSGPYEQYF. CDR3 DNA sequence: TGTGCCAGCAGCCCCAGGACTAGCGGTCCCTACGAGCAGTACTTC.